This T cell receptor beta chain appears in the sequencing data of a study of blood T cell repertoires in COVID-19. TCRdb's copy holds only in-frame clones and misses some; the assay was immunoSEQ multiplex PCR. The data show under 300,000 clones, roughly 87% seen once. A single count supports this clone. The receptor's source is a woman aged 25-40 years with acute COVID-19. Sequencing used PBMCs or T cells enriched from blood (not recorded which).

The CDR3 here is CASSKRATGWSVTDTQYF. CDR3 in DNA: TGTGCCAGCAGCAAAAGGGCGACAGGGTGGAGTGTCACAGATACGCAGTATTTT. The chain couples TRBV27 to TRBJ2-3; 7 bases map to TRBD1. J lost 2 bases, V lost 6 bases, and 17 bases had no gene match. CDR1 and CDR2 (germline): MNHEY, SMNVEV (reference sequence). CDR3 length: 18 residues.